Listed below are T cell receptor beta chains from one sample, sequenced in a study of PD-L1 blockade in urothelial cancer. The table came from immunoSEQ multiplex PCR; TCRdb's copy has only in-frame clones and leaves some out. The sample consists of just under 30,000 clones, around 87% of them appearing once. Sequencing used PBMCs, obtained around atezolizumab (anti-PD-L1) treatment. The receptors come from a man aged 50 to 59 with urothelial cancer. CDR3s leave out the opening cysteine and the closing phenylalanine or tryptophan. The order of the fields is J gene, V gene, clone size, CDR3 protein. Not every row has a clone size; where given, it reads once, few, many or a size class.

j_gene: TRBJ2-5; v_gene: TRBV13; abundance: .; CDR3aa: ASSPGLAARETQY
j_gene: TRBJ2-3; v_gene: TRBV9; abundance: .; CDR3aa: ASSGVAGSSTDTQY
j_gene: TRBJ2-7; v_gene: TRBV6-1; abundance: once; CDR3aa: ASSAGKLAGAIYEQY
j_gene: TRBJ2-2; v_gene: TRBV4-1; abundance: .; CDR3aa: ASSQGVSSAITNTGELF
j_gene: TRBJ1-2; v_gene: TRBV6-5; abundance: .; CDR3aa: ASSYSQDRGYGYT
j_gene: TRBJ2-1; v_gene: TRBV7-2; abundance: once; CDR3aa: ASSLAGTSGASSYNEQF
j_gene: TRBJ2-7; v_gene: TRBV28; abundance: few; CDR3aa: ASSRTGVSYEQY
j_gene: TRBJ2-2; v_gene: TRBV5-6; abundance: .; CDR3aa: ASSPRQGAGGELF
j_gene: TRBJ2-5; v_gene: TRBV7-6; abundance: .; CDR3aa: ASSLGLRETQY
j_gene: TRBJ1-2; v_gene: TRBV28; abundance: .; CDR3aa: ASSPNRGRDYGYT
j_gene: TRBJ2-3; v_gene: TRBV10-1; abundance: once; CDR3aa: ASSPLDRDLDTQY
j_gene: TRBJ2-7; v_gene: TRBV27; abundance: .; CDR3aa: ASSPRDRGFLAPNYEQY
j_gene: TRBJ1-5; v_gene: TRBV7-2; abundance: .; CDR3aa: ASSTTGHSNQPQH
j_gene: TRBJ1-2; v_gene: TRBV6-5; abundance: .; CDR3aa: ATSQGAGYGYT
j_gene: TRBJ2-5; v_gene: TRBV9; abundance: .; CDR3aa: ASSPWDREETQY
j_gene: TRBJ2-3; v_gene: TRBV9; abundance: .; CDR3aa: ASSVAPTTDTQY
j_gene: TRBJ2-1; v_gene: TRBV9; abundance: .; CDR3aa: ASSPPKGGWDNEQF
j_gene: TRBJ2-5; v_gene: TRBV7-9; abundance: .; CDR3aa: ASSLEGGDRGYVETQY
j_gene: TRBJ2-1; v_gene: TRBV7-8; abundance: .; CDR3aa: ASSPNTLAGAYNEQF
j_gene: TRBJ2-3; v_gene: TRBV7-2; abundance: .; CDR3aa: ASSPLAGVGADTQY
j_gene: TRBJ2-1; v_gene: TRBV5-1; abundance: once; CDR3aa: ASSLASGSRNNEQF
j_gene: TRBJ2-3; v_gene: TRBV11-2; abundance: .; CDR3aa: ASSLAGGGTDTQY
j_gene: TRBJ2-7; v_gene: TRBV27; abundance: once; CDR3aa: ASSLGNRVSYEQY
j_gene: TRBJ2-3; v_gene: TRBV7-6; abundance: .; CDR3aa: ASSFGVYTDTQY
j_gene: TRBJ2-5; v_gene: TRBV7-8; abundance: once; CDR3aa: ASSMGQPGETQY
j_gene: TRBJ2-2; v_gene: TRBV7-8; abundance: .; CDR3aa: ASSSSGTGISAGELF